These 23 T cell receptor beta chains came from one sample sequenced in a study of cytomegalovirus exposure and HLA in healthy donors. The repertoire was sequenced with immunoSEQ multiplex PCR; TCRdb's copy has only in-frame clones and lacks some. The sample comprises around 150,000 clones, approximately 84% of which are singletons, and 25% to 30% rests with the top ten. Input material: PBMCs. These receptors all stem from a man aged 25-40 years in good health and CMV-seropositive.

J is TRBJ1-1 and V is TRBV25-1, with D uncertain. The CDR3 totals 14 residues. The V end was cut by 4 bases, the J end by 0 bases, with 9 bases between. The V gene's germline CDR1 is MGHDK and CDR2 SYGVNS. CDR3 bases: TGTGCCAGCAGTGTTGGCAATCTGAACACTGAAGCTTTCTTT. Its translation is CASSVGNLNTEAFF.

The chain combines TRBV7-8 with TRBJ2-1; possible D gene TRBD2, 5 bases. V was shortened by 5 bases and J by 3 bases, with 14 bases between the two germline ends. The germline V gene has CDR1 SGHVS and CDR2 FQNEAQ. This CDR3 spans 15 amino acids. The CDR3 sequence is CASSLTSLGYNEQFF. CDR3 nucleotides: TGTGCCAGCAGCCTTACTAGTCTAGGCTACAATGAGCAGTTCTTC.

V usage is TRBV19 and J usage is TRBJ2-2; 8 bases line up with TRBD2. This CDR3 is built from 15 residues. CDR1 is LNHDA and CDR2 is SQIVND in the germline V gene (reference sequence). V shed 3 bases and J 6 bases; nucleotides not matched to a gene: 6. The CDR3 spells CASSISGKVAGELFF. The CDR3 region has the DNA TGTGCCAGTAGTATTAGCGGGAAAGTGGCCGGGGAGCTGTTTTTT. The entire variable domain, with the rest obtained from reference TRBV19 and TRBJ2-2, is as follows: DGGITQSPKYLFRKEGQNVTLSCEQNLNHDAMYWYRQDPGQGLRLIYYSQIVNDFQKGDIAEGYSVSREKKESFPLTVTSAQKNPTAFYLCASSISGKVAGELFFGEGSRLTVL.

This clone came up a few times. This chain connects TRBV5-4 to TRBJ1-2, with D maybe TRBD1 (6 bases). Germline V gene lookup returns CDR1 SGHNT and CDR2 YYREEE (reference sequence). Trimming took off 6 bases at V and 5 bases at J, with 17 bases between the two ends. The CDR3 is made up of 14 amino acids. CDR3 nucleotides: TGTGCCAGCACCGAAAACAGGGTCCGGTATGGCTACACCTTC. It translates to CASTENRVRYGYTF. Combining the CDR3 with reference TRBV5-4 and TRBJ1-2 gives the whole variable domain ETGVTQSPTHLIKTRGQQVTLRCSSQSGHNTVSWYQQALGQGPQFIFQYYREEENGRGNFPPRFSGLQFPNYSSELNVNALELDDSALYLCASTENRVRYGYTFGSGTRLTVV.

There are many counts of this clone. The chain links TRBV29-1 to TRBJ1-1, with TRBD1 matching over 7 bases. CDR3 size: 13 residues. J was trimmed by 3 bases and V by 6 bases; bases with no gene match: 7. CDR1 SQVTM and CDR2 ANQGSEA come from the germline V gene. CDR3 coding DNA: TGCAGCGTCCTAAAAGGACAGGACACTGAAGCTTTCTTT. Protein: CSVLKGQDTEAFF.

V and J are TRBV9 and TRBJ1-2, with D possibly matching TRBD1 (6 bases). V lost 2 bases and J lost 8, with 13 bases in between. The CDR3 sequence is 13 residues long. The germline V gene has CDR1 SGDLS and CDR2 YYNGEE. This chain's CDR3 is CASSVRQVGGYTF. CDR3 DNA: TGTGCCAGCAGCGTCCGACAGGTGGGGGGCTACACCTTC.

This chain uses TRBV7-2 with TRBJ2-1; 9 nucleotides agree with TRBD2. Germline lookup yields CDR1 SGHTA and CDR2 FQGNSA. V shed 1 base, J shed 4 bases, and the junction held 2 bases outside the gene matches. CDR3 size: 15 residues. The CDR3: CASSLEAGGYNEQFF. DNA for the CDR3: TGTGCCAGCAGCTTAGAAGCGGGGGGATACAATGAGCAGTTCTTC.

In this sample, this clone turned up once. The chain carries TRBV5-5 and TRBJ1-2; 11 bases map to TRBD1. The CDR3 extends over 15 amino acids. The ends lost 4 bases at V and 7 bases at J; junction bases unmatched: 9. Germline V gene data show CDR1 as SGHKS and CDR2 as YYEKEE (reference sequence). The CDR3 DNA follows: TGTGCCAGCAGCACCGAGGACAGGGGGCTAGCTGGCTACACCTTC. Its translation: CASSTEDRGLAGYTF.

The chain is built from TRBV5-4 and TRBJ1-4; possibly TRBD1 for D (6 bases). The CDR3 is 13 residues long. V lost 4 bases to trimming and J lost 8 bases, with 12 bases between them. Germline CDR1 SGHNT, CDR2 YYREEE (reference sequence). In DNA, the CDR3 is TGTGCCAGCAGCAACAGGGTAGAGGAAAAACTGTTTTTT. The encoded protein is CASSNRVEEKLFF.

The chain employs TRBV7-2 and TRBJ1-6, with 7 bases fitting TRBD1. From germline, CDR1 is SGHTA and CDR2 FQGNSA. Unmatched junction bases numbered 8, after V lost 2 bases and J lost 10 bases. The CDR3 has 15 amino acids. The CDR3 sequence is CASSLLAGGSSPLHF. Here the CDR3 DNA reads TGTGCCAGCAGCTTATTGGCAGGGGGTTCGTCACCCCTCCACTTT.

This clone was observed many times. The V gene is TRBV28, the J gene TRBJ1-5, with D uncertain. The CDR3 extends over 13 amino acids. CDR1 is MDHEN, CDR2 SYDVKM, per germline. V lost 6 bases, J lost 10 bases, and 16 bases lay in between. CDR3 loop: CASSLPAETPQHF. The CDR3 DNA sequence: TGTGCCAGCAGCCTGCCGGCCGAGACACCCCAGCATTTT.

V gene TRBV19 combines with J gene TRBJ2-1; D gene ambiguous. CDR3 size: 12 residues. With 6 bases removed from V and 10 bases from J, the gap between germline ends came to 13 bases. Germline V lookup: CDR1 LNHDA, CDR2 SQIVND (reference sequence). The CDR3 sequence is CASSPSPVEQFF. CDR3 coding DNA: TGTGCCAGTAGCCCTTCGCCAGTGGAGCAGTTCTTC.

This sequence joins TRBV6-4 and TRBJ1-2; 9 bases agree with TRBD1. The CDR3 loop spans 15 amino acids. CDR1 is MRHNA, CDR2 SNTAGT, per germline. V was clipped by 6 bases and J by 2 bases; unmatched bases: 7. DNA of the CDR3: TGTGCCAGCAGCCCACGACAGGGGGGGAACTATGGCTACACCTTC. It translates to CASSPRQGGNYGYTF.

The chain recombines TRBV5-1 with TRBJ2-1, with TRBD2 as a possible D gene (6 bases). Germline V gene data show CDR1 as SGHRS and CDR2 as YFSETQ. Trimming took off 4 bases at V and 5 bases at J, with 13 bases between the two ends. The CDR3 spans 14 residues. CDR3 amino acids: CASSARGINNEQFF. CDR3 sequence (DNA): TGCGCCAGCAGCGCCCGGGGGATCAACAATGAGCAGTTCTTC.

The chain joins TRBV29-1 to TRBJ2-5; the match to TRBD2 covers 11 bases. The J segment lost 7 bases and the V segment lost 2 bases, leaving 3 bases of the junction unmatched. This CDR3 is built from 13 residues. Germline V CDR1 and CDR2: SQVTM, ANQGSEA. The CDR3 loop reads CSVELAGGRTQYF. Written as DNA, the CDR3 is TGCAGCGTTGAACTAGCGGGAGGAAGGACCCAGTACTTC.

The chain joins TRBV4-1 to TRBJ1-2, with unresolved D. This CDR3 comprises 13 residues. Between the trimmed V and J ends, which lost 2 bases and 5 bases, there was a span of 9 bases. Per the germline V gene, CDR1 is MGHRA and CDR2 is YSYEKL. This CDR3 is CASSQSGGYGYTF. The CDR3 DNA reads TGCGCCAGCAGCCAAAGCGGAGGTTATGGCTACACCTTC.

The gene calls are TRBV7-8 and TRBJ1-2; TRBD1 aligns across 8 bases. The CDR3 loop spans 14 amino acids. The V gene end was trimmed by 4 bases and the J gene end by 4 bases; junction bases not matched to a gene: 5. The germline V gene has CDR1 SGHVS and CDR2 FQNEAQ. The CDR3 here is CASSSDRVIYGYTF. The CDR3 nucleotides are TGTGCCAGCAGCTCGGACAGGGTTATCTATGGCTACACCTTC.

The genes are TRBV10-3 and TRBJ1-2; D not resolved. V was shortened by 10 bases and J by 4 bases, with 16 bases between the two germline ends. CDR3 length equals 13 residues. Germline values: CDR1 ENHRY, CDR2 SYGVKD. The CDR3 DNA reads TGTGCCACCGGATTCGGAGGGAGCTATGGCTACACCTTC. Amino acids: CATGFGGSYGYTF.

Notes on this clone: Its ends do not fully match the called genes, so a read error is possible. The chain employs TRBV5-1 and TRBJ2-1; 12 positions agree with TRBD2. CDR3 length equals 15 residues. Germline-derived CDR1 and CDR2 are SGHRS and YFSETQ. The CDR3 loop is CVSSFGLAGTNEQFF. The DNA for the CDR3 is TGCGTCAGCAGCTTCGGACTAGCGGGGACCAATGAGCAGTTCTTC.

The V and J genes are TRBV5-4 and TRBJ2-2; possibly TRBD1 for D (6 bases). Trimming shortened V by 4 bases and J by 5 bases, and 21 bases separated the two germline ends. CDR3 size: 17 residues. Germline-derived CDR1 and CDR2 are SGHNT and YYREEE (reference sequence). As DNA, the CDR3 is TGTGCCAGCAGCCCGCCGGCGTCTGGGGGCATGACCGGGGAGCTGTTTTTT. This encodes CASSPPASGGMTGELFF.

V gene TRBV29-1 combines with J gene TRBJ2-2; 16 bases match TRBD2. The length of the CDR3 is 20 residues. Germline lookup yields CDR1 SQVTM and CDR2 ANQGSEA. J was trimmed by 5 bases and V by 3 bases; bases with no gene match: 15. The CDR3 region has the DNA TGCAGCGTTGAGCCAGCCCCGGGACTAGCGGGAGGGCCGGGGACCGGGGAGCTGTTTTTT. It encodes CSVEPAPGLAGGPGTGELFF.

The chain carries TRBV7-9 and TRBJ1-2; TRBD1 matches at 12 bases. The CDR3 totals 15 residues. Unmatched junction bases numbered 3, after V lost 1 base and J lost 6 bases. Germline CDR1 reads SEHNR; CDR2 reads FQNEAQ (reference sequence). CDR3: CASSLGGQGADGYTF. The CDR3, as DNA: TGTGCCAGCAGCTTAGGGGGACAGGGGGCAGATGGCTACACCTTC.

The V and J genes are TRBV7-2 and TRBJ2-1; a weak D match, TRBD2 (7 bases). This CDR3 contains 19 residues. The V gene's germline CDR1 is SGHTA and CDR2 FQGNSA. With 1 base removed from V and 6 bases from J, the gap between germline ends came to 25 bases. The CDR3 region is CASSLGRFEGGGRTNEQFF. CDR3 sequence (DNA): TGTGCCAGCAGCTTAGGAAGGTTTGAGGGAGGGGGGAGAACCAATGAGCAGTTCTTC. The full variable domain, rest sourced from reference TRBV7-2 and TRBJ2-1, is GAGVSQSPSNKVTEKGKDVELRCDPISGHTALYWYRQSLGQGLEFLIYFQGNSAPDKSGLPSDRFSAERTGGSVSTLTIQRTQQEDSAVYLCASSLGRFEGGGRTNEQFFGPGTRLTVL.